This paragraph covers one T cell receptor (beta chain) sequence. Its cognate antigen is unknown. Individual cDNA molecules carried attached unique molecular identifiers. In TCRdb, the 5' RACE reads were re-called with MiXCR into one record per CDR3 protein. This table has about 66,000 distinct CDR3 sequences, about 13% appearing once. The source of the sample is a study of early T cells in non-severe SARS-CoV-2 infection. Study outcomes and limitations: The VDJdb matching leaned toward anti-spike CD8 responses and overlooked private and CD4 specificities.

Sequencing was done on a sample of whole blood. This receptor was identified in an adult who was a healthcare worker with PCR-confirmed SARS-CoV-2 infection or an uninfected control (not recorded which).

The DNA of the CDR3 is TGTGCCAGCAGCCAATCCACCTTCAAGAACACTGAAGCTTTCTTT. It encodes CASSQSTFKNTEAFF. The genes are TRBV7-2 and TRBJ1-1; no definite D call. Trimming pared 5 bases from V and 1 base from J, leaving 14 bases between. The CDR3 spans 15 residues. Per germline, CDR1 SGHTA and CDR2 FQGNSA.